One TCR beta chain is described in this entry. Its specificity is unknown. Only in-frame clones appear in the TCRdb table, and some are missing; sequencing was by immunoSEQ multiplex PCR. The data contain about 76,000 clones, roughly 83% of them singletons. CDR3 length equals 16 residues. Trimming took off 7 bases at V and 0 bases at J, with 16 bases between the two ends. Germline V lookup: CDR1 SQVTM, CDR2 ANQGSEA. This specimen comes from a study of T cells in localized non-small cell lung cancer. Regarding the study as a whole: When the top 100 tumor clones were examined, a median approximately 60 of them also appeared in the adjacent lung, which was paired and uninvolved.

This receptor was obtained from a female donor older than 55 with stage I lung adenocarcinoma. The sample was peripheral blood, taken before any cancer treatment. The chain has TRBV29-1 and TRBJ2-6; possibly TRBD1 for D (5 bases). The CDR3 region is CSATWQGDSGANVLTF. CDR3 bases: TGCAGCGCCACGTGGCAGGGCGACTCTGGGGCCAACGTCCTGACTTTC.